Below, 8 T cell receptor beta chains from the same sample are listed, as sequenced in a study of cytomegalovirus exposure and HLA in healthy donors. Amplification used 60 Vbeta primers and 13 Jbeta primers. The method was immunoSEQ multiplex PCR; TCRdb's version includes in-frame clones alone and lacks a portion of them. Of 150,000 to 200,000 clones detected, around nine tenths appear once; the ten largest clones hold roughly 1.8%. Sequenced input: PBMCs. The receptors originated from a woman under 30 in good health and CMV-seronegative.

CDR3 nucleotide sequence: TGCGCCAGCAGCTCCCCCTCGGATGGGCGAGTCTCGAGCACCGGGGAGCTGTTTTTT. This codes for CASSSPSDGRVSSTGELFF. J is TRBJ2-2 and V is TRBV5-1; no clear D. Germline-derived CDR1 and CDR2 are SGHRS and YFSETQ. This CDR3 spans 19 amino acids. V was pared by 3 bases and J by 4 bases, with 25 bases between.

V is TRBV7-3 and J is TRBJ2-1; 11 nucleotides agree with TRBD2. Germline CDR1 reads SGHTA; CDR2 reads FQGTGA. V gave up 5 bases and J gave up 4 bases; unmatched junction bases: 4. This CDR3 has 15 residues. In DNA form, the CDR3 reads TGTGCCAGCAGCCCCGGGACTAGCGGATACAATGAGCAGTTCTTC. This encodes CASSPGTSGYNEQFF.

This clone was recorded once. J is TRBJ1-1 and V is TRBV6-1, with D perhaps TRBD1 (5 bases). CDR3 size: 14 residues. CDR1 and CDR2 (germline): MNHNS, SASEGT. The V gene lost 5 bases and the J gene lost 4 bases, with 14 bases spanning the gap. The CDR3 reads CASSHMVGGTEAFF. For the CDR3, the DNA is TGTGCCAGCAGTCACATGGTGGGGGGCACTGAAGCTTTCTTT.

This chain joins TRBV30 and TRBJ2-1; 12 bases are shared with TRBD2. The V gene end was trimmed by 2 bases and the J gene end by 3 bases; junction bases not matched to a gene: 2. Germline values: CDR1 GTSNPN, CDR2 SVGIG (reference sequence). The CDR3 runs 15 residues. The CDR3 here is CAWSRGLAGYNEQFF. CDR3 in DNA: TGTGCCTGGAGTCGGGGACTAGCGGGCTACAATGAGCAGTTCTTC.

The rearrangement uses TRBV10-3 and TRBJ1-1; 9 positions match TRBD1. Germline V gives CDR1 ENHRY, CDR2 SYGVKD. The CDR3 runs to 16 residues. The ends lost 6 bases at V and 9 bases at J; junction bases unmatched: 17. CDR3 in DNA: TGTGCCATCAGCGCACCGGGACAGGGATCGGGAGAGCAAGCTTTCTTT. Translation gives CAISAPGQGSGEQAFF.

V and J are TRBV6-5 and TRBJ1-2, with D perhaps TRBD1 (5 bases). The V end lost 0 bases, the J end lost 2 bases, and 7 bases lay between the germline ends. The germline V gene encodes CDR1 MNHEY and CDR2 SVGAGI. The CDR3 has 14 amino acids. DNA for the CDR3: TGTGCCAGCAGTTACTCTCGGGGGAACTATGGCTACACCTTC. It specifies CASSYSRGNYGYTF.

J is TRBJ2-7 and V is TRBV9; TRBD2 might be the D (5 bases). V lost 0 bases and J 7 bases, leaving 11 bases between the germline ends. Germline V gene lookup returns CDR1 SGDLS and CDR2 YYNGEE. This CDR3 contains 13 residues. CDR3 sequence (DNA): TGTGCCAGCAGCGTAGATTTACCGGGGGAGCAGTACTTC. Translation: CASSVDLPGEQYF.

The chain is built from TRBV4-1 and TRBJ2-7; TRBD2 aligns across 7 bases. Germline values: CDR1 MGHRA, CDR2 YSYEKL. The ends lost 4 bases at V and 5 bases at J; junction bases unmatched: 8. The CDR3 has 14 amino acids. The CDR3 DNA sequence: TGCGCCAGCAGCCTCGGGAGGCCATCCCACGAGCAGTACTTC. It encodes CASSLGRPSHEQYF.